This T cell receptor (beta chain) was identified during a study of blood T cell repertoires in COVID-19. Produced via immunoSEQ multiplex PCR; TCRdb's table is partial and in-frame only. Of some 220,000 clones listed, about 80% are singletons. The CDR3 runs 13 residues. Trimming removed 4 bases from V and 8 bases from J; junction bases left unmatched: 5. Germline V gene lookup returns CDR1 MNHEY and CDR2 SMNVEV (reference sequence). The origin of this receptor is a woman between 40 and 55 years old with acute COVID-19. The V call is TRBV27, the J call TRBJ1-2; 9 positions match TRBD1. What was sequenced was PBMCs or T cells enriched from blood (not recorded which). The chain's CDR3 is CASSSTGGWGYTF. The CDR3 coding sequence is TGTGCCAGCAGTTCAACAGGGGGCTGGGGCTACACCTTC.